The present entry profiles one T cell receptor beta chain with its context. Its antigen is currently unknown. The sample originates from a study of shared clonotypes between healthy human individuals. Points from the study as a whole: Among donors, sharing of clonotypes was expected to be affected by sequencing depth.

With 0 bases clipped from V and 7 bases from J, the junction kept 8 bases outside the gene matches. Germline values: CDR1 SGHRS, CDR2 YFSETQ. This CDR3 comprises 15 residues. This was a deep-level run. Method: immunoSEQ multiplex PCR; TCRdb's copy keeps in-frame clones and lacks some. The top ten hold less than 0.15% of the sample, which has a few million clones, 95% seen once. The sequenced material came from naive CD4+ T cells sorted from blood. Subset specified: CD45RA+ positively selected. The chain couples TRBV5-1 to TRBJ2-7, with 9 bases matching TRBD1. The clonotype comes from a man younger than 35 in good health. DNA for the CDR3: TGCGCCAGCAGCTTGGGACAGGGGGGGTCCTCGGAGCAGTACTTC. Protein sequence: CASSLGQGGSSEQYF.